This is a list of T cell receptor beta chains from one sample in a study of T cell responses to AZD1222 COVID-19 vaccine. Repertoires were generated with immunoSEQ multiplex PCR, while TCRdb's copy carries only in-frame clones and drops some. The sample consists of 150,000 to 200,000 clones, 88% of them appearing once. Here the sequenced sample was peripheral blood, taken on day 0 of AZD1222 vaccination. The receptors come from an adult in good health. CDR3s include the opening cysteine and the closing phenylalanine or tryptophan. The order of the fields is V gene, J gene, clone size, D gene, CDR3 protein, CDR3 DNA. The D gene is left open where the match is weak. Rows may omit the clone size; those that give it use once, few, many or a size class.

v_gene: TRBV25-1; j_gene: TRBJ2-2; abundance: NA; d_gene: NA; CDR3aa: CATKEDTGELFF; CDR3nt: TGTGCCACCAAGGAGGACACCGGGGAGCTGTTTTTT
v_gene: TRBV12-3/TRBV12-4; j_gene: TRBJ2-3; abundance: NA; d_gene: NA; CDR3aa: CASSFQGRGTQYF; CDR3nt: TGTGCCAGCAGTTTTCAGGGGAGAGGTACGCAGTATTTT
v_gene: TRBV6-6; j_gene: TRBJ1-2; abundance: NA; d_gene: NA; CDR3aa: CASSTGGGYTF; CDR3nt: TGTGCCAGCAGCACTGGGGGGGGCTACACCTTC
v_gene: TRBV5-1; j_gene: TRBJ2-5; abundance: NA; d_gene: TRBD1; CDR3aa: CASSLGEGARETQYF; CDR3nt: TGCGCCAGCAGCTTGGGAGAGGGGGCGCGAGAGACCCAGTACTTC
v_gene: TRBV7-9; j_gene: TRBJ2-4; abundance: once; d_gene: NA; CDR3aa: CASSLSEIRDIQYF; CDR3nt: TGTGCCAGCAGCTTATCTGAAATCAGGGACATTCAGTACTTC
v_gene: TRBV11-3; j_gene: TRBJ2-3; abundance: NA; d_gene: TRBD2; CDR3aa: CASSAGGARTDTQYF; CDR3nt: TGTGCCAGCAGCGCCGGGGGGGCAAGGACAGATACGCAGTATTTT
v_gene: TRBV7-3; j_gene: TRBJ1-2; abundance: NA; d_gene: NA; CDR3aa: CASSPTQNYGYTF; CDR3nt: TGTGCCAGCAGCCCAACACAGAACTATGGCTACACCTTC
v_gene: TRBV5-4; j_gene: TRBJ1-3; abundance: NA; d_gene: NA; CDR3aa: CASSSTGSSGNTIYF; CDR3nt: TGTGCCAGCAGCTCTACAGGGTCCTCTGGAAACACCATATATTTT
v_gene: TRBV4-1; j_gene: TRBJ2-7; abundance: NA; d_gene: TRBD2; CDR3aa: CASSLTVGGSYEQYF; CDR3nt: TGCGCCAGCAGCCTGACAGTCGGGGGGTCCTACGAGCAGTACTTC
v_gene: TRBV7-9; j_gene: TRBJ1-2; abundance: NA; d_gene: NA; CDR3aa: CASSFGGHGYTF; CDR3nt: TGTGCCAGCAGCTTCGGTGGGCATGGCTACACCTTC
v_gene: TRBV19; j_gene: TRBJ1-1; abundance: few; d_gene: NA; CDR3aa: CASRPTRGARGTEAFF; CDR3nt: TGTGCCAGTAGGCCGACTCGGGGGGCGAGGGGTACTGAAGCTTTCTTT
v_gene: TRBV5-1; j_gene: TRBJ1-2; abundance: once; d_gene: NA; CDR3aa: CASSPTGREGYGYTF; CDR3nt: TGCGCCAGCAGCCCTACAGGGAGGGAGGGATATGGCTACACCTTC
v_gene: TRBV4-1; j_gene: TRBJ2-1; abundance: NA; d_gene: NA; CDR3aa: CASSQDPPTGNEQFF; CDR3nt: TGCGCCAGCAGCCAAGACCCTCCCACCGGTAATGAGCAGTTCTTC
v_gene: TRBV5-1; j_gene: TRBJ2-7; abundance: NA; d_gene: TRBD1; CDR3aa: CASSQPGQGNYEQYF; CDR3nt: TGCGCCAGCAGCCAACCGGGACAGGGTAACTACGAGCAGTACTTC
v_gene: TRBV30; j_gene: TRBJ1-1; abundance: NA; d_gene: TRBD1; CDR3aa: CAWTGLQGILLDSTEAFF; CDR3nt: TGTGCCTGGACAGGTCTACAGGGGATTCTCTTGGACAGCACTGAAGCTTTCTTT
v_gene: TRBV7-9; j_gene: TRBJ1-2; abundance: once; d_gene: NA; CDR3aa: CASSFTNPNYGYTF; CDR3nt: TGTGCCAGCAGCTTCACCAATCCGAACTATGGCTACACCTTC
v_gene: TRBV19; j_gene: TRBJ1-5; abundance: NA; d_gene: TRBD1; CDR3aa: CASKEGAVSNQPQHF; CDR3nt: TGTGCCAGTAAGGAGGGGGCGGTGAGCAATCAGCCCCAGCATTTT
v_gene: TRBV6-5; j_gene: TRBJ1-4; abundance: few; d_gene: NA; CDR3aa: CASRGYTNEKLFF; CDR3nt: TGTGCCAGCAGGGGTTACACTAATGAAAAACTGTTTTTT
v_gene: TRBV5-1; j_gene: TRBJ1-1; abundance: NA; d_gene: NA; CDR3aa: CASSTARRENTEAFF; CDR3nt: TGCGCCAGCAGCACCGCCCGCAGGGAGAACACTGAAGCTTTCTTT
v_gene: TRBV6-5; j_gene: TRBJ1-5; abundance: once; d_gene: NA; CDR3aa: CASSPGGLNQPQHF; CDR3nt: TGTGCCAGCAGCCCCGGGGGACTTAATCAGCCCCAGCATTTT
v_gene: TRBV18; j_gene: TRBJ2-5; abundance: NA; d_gene: NA; CDR3aa: CASSHSDGETQYF; CDR3nt: TGTGCCAGCTCACATTCGGACGGAGAGACCCAGTACTTC
v_gene: TRBV7-8; j_gene: TRBJ1-2; abundance: NA; d_gene: TRBD1; CDR3aa: CASSPGTGAYGYTF; CDR3nt: TGTGCCAGCAGCCCCGGGACAGGGGCCTATGGCTACACCTTC
v_gene: TRBV4-2; j_gene: TRBJ2-5; abundance: NA; d_gene: TRBD2; CDR3aa: CASSQDDGRGGDETQYF; CDR3nt: TGTGCCAGCAGCCAAGATGACGGGCGGGGGGGCGATGAGACCCAGTACTTC
v_gene: TRBV9; j_gene: TRBJ2-2; abundance: NA; d_gene: NA; CDR3aa: CASSPSPANTGELFF; CDR3nt: TGTGCCAGCAGCCCCTCCCCTGCGAACACCGGGGAGCTGTTTTTT